This section outlines one T cell receptor (beta chain) sequence together with its context. Its antigen is not identified. The source of the sample is a study of shared clonotypes between healthy human individuals. Study context: A few men and a couple of women, aged 18 to 49, were donors.

Donors were healthy HIV-negative adults without recent acute infections or vaccinations. Study-level points and caveats: Sorted-subset samples were not fully sequenced, rarefaction indicated.

Germline assignment: CDR1 LNHDA and CDR2 SQIVND (reference sequence). Trimming removed 6 bases at V and 0 bases at J, with 11 bases between. The CDR3 extends over 14 amino acids. The authors split each subset's genomic DNA evenly across several immunoSEQ plates. Method: immunoSEQ multiplex PCR; TCRdb's copy keeps in-frame clones and lacks some. The sample has more than 2,000,000 clones, about 92% seen once; the top ten hold about 0.41%. This sequence originates from a man aged 18-30 years in good health. Some clones in this sample may be carry-over from other donors' samples. The J gene is TRBJ1-2, the V gene TRBV19; D unclear. The sequenced material came from naive CD4+ T cells from PBMCs. As for subset: CD45RA+ positively selected. CDR3 loop: CASSLARTNYGYTF. As DNA, the CDR3 is TGTGCCAGTAGCCTGGCTCGAACTAACTATGGCTACACCTTC.